The clone carrying this T cell receptor (beta chain) was detected ten times or more. A junction boundary mismatches the germline segment, possibly from a read error. RNA transcripts gave rise to amplified TCR beta CDR3 regions. The TCR CDR3 first-round RT-PCR relied on the HTBI primer set. TCRdb fed the multiplex PCR reads into MiXCR, producing one record per CDR3 protein. The sample consists of some 27,000 distinct CDR3 sequences, roughly 45% of them appearing once. These data come from a study of T cells in Graves' hyperthyroidism and ophthalmopathy. The CDR3 has 14 residues. CDR1 and CDR2 from the germline V gene are MNHEY and SVGAGI.

Sequences were obtained from blood. The genes are TRBV6-5 and TRBJ2-7; D gene uncertain. This sequence was found in a woman in her thirties with Graves' hyperthyroidism. The CDR3, as DNA: TGTGCCAGCAGTTCGACTGGAACCTCCGACGAGCAGTACTTC. This encodes CASSSTGTSDEQYF.